This T cell receptor (beta chain) is from a study of OX40 agonist ivuxolimab in advanced cancers. Study-wide context: Patients receiving dose escalation had hepatocellular carcinoma, melanoma, renal cell or head and neck cancer. A mean age of approximately 58 years, range roughly 23 to 79, was recorded, and 70% to 85% were male.

Profiled with immunoSEQ multiplex PCR; TCRdb holds only in-frame clones, not every one. The sample has tens of thousands of clones, more than 70% seen once. Patients were ineligible given autoimmune disease history or systemic immunosuppression. At baseline, cycle 4 day 1, and cycle 7 day 1, blood was sampled. This CDR3 has 15 amino acids. Germline CDR1 is MNHEY and CDR2 is SMNVEV (reference sequence). After removal of 5 bases from V and 3 bases from J, the junction contained 4 bases not matched to a gene. This chain connects TRBV27 to TRBJ2-7; 13 bases align to TRBD2. The clonotype comes from an adult with an advanced solid tumor such as melanoma, head and neck, liver or kidney cancer. The source material was CD4+ or CD8+ T cells sorted from blood, sampled in a trial of the OX40 agonist ivuxolimab. The CDR3 sequence: CASSGTSGNVYEQYF. The CDR3, as DNA: TGTGCCAGCAGTGGGACTAGCGGGAATGTCTACGAGCAGTACTTC.